This TCR beta chain was retrieved from a study of blood T cell repertoires in COVID-19. Overall study: Specimens from acute and convalescent COVID-19 originated in the United States, Italy and Spain.

In the authors' workflow: Reference gene primer amplification yielded estimated nucleated cell counts. Generated by immunoSEQ multiplex PCR, the TCRdb table keeps only in-frame clones and is missing some. That table gives V, J and clone size, and the DNA gave D and trimming. The sample consists of about 180,000 clones, 83% of them appearing once. The CDR3 totals 15 residues. V lost 7 bases, J lost 6 bases, and 24 bases lay in between. From germline, CDR1 is SQVTM and CDR2 ANQGSEA. Material: peripheral blood. This sequence originates from a woman aged 65 to 85 with COVID-19, enrolled during active disease. This chain uses TRBV29-1 with TRBJ1-1; weak D call: TRBD1 (5 bases). The CDR3 is CSAVDTGRVKAEAFF. CDR3 bases: TGCAGCGCCGTAGACACGGGCAGGGTCAAGGCTGAAGCTTTCTTT.